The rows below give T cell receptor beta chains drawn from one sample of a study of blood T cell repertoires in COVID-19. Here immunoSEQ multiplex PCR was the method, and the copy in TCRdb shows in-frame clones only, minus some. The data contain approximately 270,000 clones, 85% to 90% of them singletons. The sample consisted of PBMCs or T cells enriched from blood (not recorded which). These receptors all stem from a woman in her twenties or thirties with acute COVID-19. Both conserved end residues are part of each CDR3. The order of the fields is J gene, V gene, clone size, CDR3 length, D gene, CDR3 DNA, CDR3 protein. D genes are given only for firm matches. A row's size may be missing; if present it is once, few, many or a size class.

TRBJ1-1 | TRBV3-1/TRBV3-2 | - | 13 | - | TGTGCCAGCAGCCAAGAGGGGGCGCCTGAAGCTTTCTTT | CASSQEGAPEAFF
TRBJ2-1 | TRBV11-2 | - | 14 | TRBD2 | TGTGCCAGCAGTATAGCGGGGGCCCACAATGAGCAGTTCTTC | CASSIAGAHNEQFF
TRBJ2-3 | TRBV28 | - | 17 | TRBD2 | TGTGCCAGCAGGGGATCAAGGACTAGCGGTTCGTGGGATACGCAGTATTTT | CASRGSRTSGSWDTQYF
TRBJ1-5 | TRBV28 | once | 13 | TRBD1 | TGTGCCAGCAGTACAGGGGACAATCAGCCCCAGCATTTT | CASSTGDNQPQHF
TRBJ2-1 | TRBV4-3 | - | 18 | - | TGCGCCAGCAGCCAAGCTTACTATAGCGGCAGCTCCTACAATGAGCAGTTCTTC | CASSQAYYSGSSYNEQFF
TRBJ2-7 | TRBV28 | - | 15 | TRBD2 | TGTGCCAGCAGCCCAGCGGCTAGCGGGAGTTACGAGCAGTACTTC | CASSPAASGSYEQYF
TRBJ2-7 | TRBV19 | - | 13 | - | TGTGCCAGTAGTCAAGGGACTTTTTACGAGCAGTACTTC | CASSQGTFYEQYF
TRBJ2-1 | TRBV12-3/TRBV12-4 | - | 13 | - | TGTGCCAGCAGTTACTCCCTCTACAATGAGCAGTTCTTC | CASSYSLYNEQFF
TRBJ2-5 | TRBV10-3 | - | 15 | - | TGTGCCATCAGTGAGCCTGGACAGAAACAAGAGACCCAGTACTTC | CAISEPGQKQETQYF
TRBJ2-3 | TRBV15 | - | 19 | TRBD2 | TGTGCCACCAGTCACCCCGAGGGGAGTGAGCGGGGCGTCACAGATACGCAGTATTTT | CATSHPEGSERGVTDTQYF
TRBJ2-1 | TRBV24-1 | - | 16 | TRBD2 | TGTGCCACCAGTGATAGGGCGGGACTAGAATACAATGAGCAGTTCTTC | CATSDRAGLEYNEQFF
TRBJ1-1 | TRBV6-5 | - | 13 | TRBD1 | TGTGCCAGCCTAGGACAGGGGGTTACTGAAGCTTTCTTT | CASLGQGVTEAFF
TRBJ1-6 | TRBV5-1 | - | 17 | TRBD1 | TGCGCCAGCAGCCCAAGGGACAGAGAGTTTAATAATTCACCCCTCCACTTT | CASSPRDREFNNSPLHF
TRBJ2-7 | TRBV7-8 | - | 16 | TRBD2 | TGTGCCAGCAGCCCCCGGACTAGCGGGAGCTCCTACGAGCAGTACTTC | CASSPRTSGSSYEQYF
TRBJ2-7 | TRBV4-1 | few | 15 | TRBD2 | TGCGCCAGCAGCCCCCAGGGAGCGGGAGTAGCCGAGCAGTACTTC | CASSPQGAGVAEQYF
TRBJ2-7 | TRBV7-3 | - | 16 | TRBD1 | TGTGCCAGAAATGACAGGGGCCCTTCCTACTCCTACGAGCAGTACTTC | CARNDRGPSYSYEQYF
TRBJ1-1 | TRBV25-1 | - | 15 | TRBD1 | TGTGCCAGCAGTGAACCCACAGGGGGGGTCGCTGAAGCTTTCTTT | CASSEPTGGVAEAFF
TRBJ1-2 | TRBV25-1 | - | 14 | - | TGTGCCAGCAGCGACAGGCTAGCTAACTATGGCTACACCTTC | CASSDRLANYGYTF
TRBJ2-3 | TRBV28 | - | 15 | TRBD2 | TGTGCCAGCAGTTCCCGGGGAGGGAGCACAGATACGCAGTATTTT | CASSSRGGSTDTQYF
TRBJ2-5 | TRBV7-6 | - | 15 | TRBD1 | TGTGCCAGCAGCTTAGTAGGGACAGGGGGGGAGACCCAGTACTTC | CASSLVGTGGETQYF
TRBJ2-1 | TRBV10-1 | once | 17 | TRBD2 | TGCGCCAGCAGTGGCGGACTAGCGGATACACAGGGGAATGAGCAGTTCTTC | CASSGGLADTQGNEQFF
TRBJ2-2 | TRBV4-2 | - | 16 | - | TGTGCCAGCAGCCAAGACCAGTTCTTGAACACCGGGGAGCTGTTTTTT | CASSQDQFLNTGELFF
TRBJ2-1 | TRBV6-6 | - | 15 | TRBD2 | TGTGCCAGCAGCTTCACTAGCGGACGGTACAATGAGCAGTTCTTC | CASSFTSGRYNEQFF
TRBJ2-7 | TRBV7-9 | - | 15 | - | TGTGCCAGCAGCTATCAAACAGGGTACTCCTACGAGCAGTACTTC | CASSYQTGYSYEQYF
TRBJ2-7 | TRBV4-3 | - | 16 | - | TGCGCCAGCAGCCAAGACCCCGGGTCGAGCTCCTACGAGCAGTACTTC | CASSQDPGSSSYEQYF
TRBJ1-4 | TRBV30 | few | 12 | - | TGTGCCTTCGAGGGAACTAATGAAAAACTGTTTTTT | CAFEGTNEKLFF